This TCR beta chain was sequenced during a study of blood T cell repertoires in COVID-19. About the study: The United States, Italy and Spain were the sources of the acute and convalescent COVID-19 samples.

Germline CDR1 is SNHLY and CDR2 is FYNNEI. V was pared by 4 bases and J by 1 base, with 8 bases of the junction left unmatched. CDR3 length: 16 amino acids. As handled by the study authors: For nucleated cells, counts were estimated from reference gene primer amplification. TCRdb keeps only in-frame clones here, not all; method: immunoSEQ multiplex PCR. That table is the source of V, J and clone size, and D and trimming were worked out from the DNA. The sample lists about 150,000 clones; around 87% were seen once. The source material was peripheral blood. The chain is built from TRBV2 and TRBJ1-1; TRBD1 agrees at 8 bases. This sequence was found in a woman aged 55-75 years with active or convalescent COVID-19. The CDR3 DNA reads TGTGCCAGCAGTGTCTCCCGGGACAGGCCGAACACTGAAGCTTTCTTT. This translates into CASSVSRDRPNTEAFF. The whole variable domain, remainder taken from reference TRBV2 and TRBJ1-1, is EPEVTQTPSHQVTQMGQEVILRCVPISNHLYFYWYRQILGQKVEFLVSFYNNEISEKSEIFDDQFSVERPDGSNFTLKIRSTKLEDSAMYFCASSVSRDRPNTEAFFGQGTRLTVV.